Following are 26 T cell receptor beta chains from one sample sequenced in a study of breast tumors, draining lymph nodes, adjacent tissues. MiXCR, applied by TCRdb to the multiplex PCR reads, yields one record per CDR3 protein. This repertoire shows around 66,000 distinct CDR3 sequences, roughly 40% found once; its top ten account for about 8%. Sequencing input: breast tumor tissue. These receptors all stem from a female donor with breast cancer. Some clones in this sample may be carry-over from other donors' samples.

Details on this clonotype: A read error is possible here, since a much larger clone lies one base away. This chain connects TRBV20-1 to TRBJ2-1; 7 bases match TRBD2. CDR1 is DFQATT and CDR2 is SNEGSKA in the germline V gene (reference sequence). The CDR3 extends over 14 amino acids. The CDR3 spells CSASREVSYTEQFF. As DNA, the CDR3 is TGCAGTGCCTCCCGGGAGGTTTCCTACACTGAGCAGTTCTTC.

This chain links TRBV12-3 or TRBV12-4 with TRBJ2-2; D might be TRBD1 (5 bases). V was trimmed by 5 bases and J by 6 bases, leaving 16 bases between them. This CDR3 has 15 amino acids. The CDR3 loop is CASSSLQGIAGELFF. The CDR3 DNA sequence: TGTGCCAGCAGTAGCCTTCAGGGAATTGCCGGGGAGCTGTTTTTT.

This clonotype showed up many times. J is TRBJ2-1 and V is TRBV6-5; 12 bases are a match to TRBD2. CDR3 size: 17 residues. V lost 6 bases to trimming and J lost 7 bases; unmatched junction nucleotides: 13. Germline values: CDR1 MNHEY, CDR2 SVGAGI. The CDR3 loop reads CASSPSPTSGSINEQFF. CDR3 nucleotides: TGTGCCAGCAGCCCCTCCCCGACTAGCGGGAGTATAAATGAGCAGTTCTTC.

This clonotype occurred many times. At one end the junction does not follow the germline gene, possibly because of a read error. Here the CDR3 DNA reads TGTGCCAGCAGCGAAGAAGGAGGGTATAACTATGGCTACACCTTC. This gives the protein CASSEEGGYNYGYTF. The rearrangement links TRBV4-2 to TRBJ1-2, with unresolved D. CDR1 is LGHNA, CDR2 YNFKEQ, per germline. The CDR3 consists of 15 residues.

V and J are TRBV20-1 and TRBJ2-5; 9 bases fit TRBD2. CDR3 size: 17 residues. Germline values: CDR1 DFQATT, CDR2 SNEGSKA (reference sequence). The V segment lost 8 bases and the J segment 3 bases; nucleotides outside the gene matches: 19. CDR3 residues: CSTVAGEGTTLEETQYF. The CDR3, as DNA: TGCAGTACTGTAGCGGGAGAGGGGACTACCTTGGAAGAGACCCAGTACTTC.

This clonotype was detected ten times or more. The CDR3 reads CAWRQYSFYEQYF. CDR3 DNA: TGTGCCTGGAGGCAATATAGTTTCTACGAGCAGTACTTC. V is TRBV30 and J is TRBJ2-7; no clear D gene. The V and J ends lost 3 bases and 3 bases respectively, with 12 bases between them. CDR1 is GTSNPN and CDR2 is SVGIG in the germline V gene (reference sequence). The CDR3 runs 13 residues.

Worth noting for this clonotype: One end of the junction does not line up with germline, which may come from a read error. J is TRBJ2-3 and V is TRBV19, with D possibly being TRBD2 (6 bases). Germline CDR1 and CDR2: LNHDA and SQIVND (reference sequence). The CDR3 sequence is 13 residues long. The CDR3 sequence: CASSGRGQNTQDF. The CDR3 DNA follows: TGTGCCAGCTCCGGGCGGGGCCAAAATACGCAGGATTTT. Drawing the rest from reference TRBV19 and TRBJ2-3, the complete variable domain is DGGITQSPKYLFRKEGQNVTLSCEQNLNHDAMYWYRQDPGQGLRLIYYSQIVNDFQKGDIAEGYSVSREKKESFPLTVTSAQKNPTAFYLCASSGRGQNTQDFGPGTRLTVL.

This clonotype occurred many times. The gene calls are TRBV25-1 and TRBJ1-4, with no clear D. Looked up from germline, CDR1 is MGHDK and CDR2 is SYGVNS. There are 15 residues in the CDR3. V was pared by 3 bases and J by 5 bases, with 13 bases between. The CDR3 coding sequence is TGTGCCAGCAGTGAGTCCGCTGTTTCAAATGAAAAACTGTTTTTT. Protein: CASSESAVSNEKLFF.

This clonotype was seen at least ten times. The genes are TRBV20-1 and TRBJ2-3, with D tentatively TRBD1 or TRBD2 (5 bases each). V lost 0 bases and J 8 bases, leaving 24 bases between the germline ends. Per the germline V gene, CDR1 is DFQATT and CDR2 is SNEGSKA (reference sequence). The length of the CDR3 is 17 residues. CDR3: CSAREPGTFITLPTQYF. For the CDR3, the DNA is TGCAGTGCTAGAGAACCCGGGACCTTCATCACCCTTCCTACGCAGTATTTT.

V is TRBV10-1 and J is TRBJ1-5; D ambiguous. Germline V gene lookup returns CDR1 WNHNN and CDR2 SYGVQD (reference sequence). V lost 0 bases and J lost 5, with 20 bases in between. The CDR3 contains 18 residues. The CDR3 region has the DNA TGCGCCAGCAGTGAGTCGCTAAGGGTAAAATTTGTCGATCAGCCCCAGCATTTT. Its protein product is CASSESLRVKFVDQPQHF.

Ten or more counts support this clonotype. V is TRBV19 and J is TRBJ2-1, with 8 bases lining up with TRBD2. Germline CDR1 is LNHDA and CDR2 is SQIVND (reference sequence). The CDR3 totals 16 residues. V dropped 3 bases and J dropped 4; count of bases not matched to a gene: 8. This chain's CDR3 is CASSILVGGRYNEQFF. The CDR3 DNA reads TGTGCCAGTAGTATCTTAGTAGGCGGGAGGTACAATGAGCAGTTCTTC.

On this clonotype: Since a much larger clone is just one base distant, this may be a read error. Here the CDR3 DNA reads TGTGCCAGCAGTTTCCTCCAGGGGGTCGAGCAGTACTTC. Translating gives CASSFLQGVEQYF. The genes are TRBV12-3 or TRBV12-4 and TRBJ2-7, with 7 bases lining up with TRBD1. This CDR3 contains 13 residues. V lost 3 bases, J lost 6 bases, and 5 bases stayed unmatched.

This clonotype showed up many times. The chain recombines TRBV7-9 with TRBJ1-4; D call uncertain. The CDR3 runs 18 residues. The V end was cut by 5 bases, the J end by 0 bases, with 19 bases between. Germline lookup yields CDR1 SEHNR and CDR2 FQNEAQ (reference sequence). The DNA for the CDR3 is TGTGCCAGCAGCCTAGGCAGCGGCAGCCTCGCAACTAATGAAAAACTGTTTTTT. This translates into CASSLGSGSLATNEKLFF.

In this sample, this clonotype turned up many times. The chain has TRBV9 and TRBJ2-6; 12 bases fit TRBD2. The germline V gene has CDR1 SGDLS and CDR2 YYNGEE. Trimming at V came to 3 bases and at J to 0 bases, leaving 4 bases not matched to a gene. The CDR3 spans 18 residues. Written as DNA, the CDR3 is TGTGCCAGCAGCGGGCTAGCGGGAGGGAACTCTGGGGCCAACGTCCTGACTTTC. Protein sequence: CASSGLAGGNSGANVLTF.

V usage is TRBV30 and J usage is TRBJ2-7; 8 nucleotides align to TRBD1. The CDR3 consists of 14 residues. Losses at the gene ends were 2 bases for V and 6 bases for J; bases not matched to a gene: 9. Looked up from germline, CDR1 is GTSNPN and CDR2 is SVGIG (reference sequence). CDR3 protein: CAWSRDRRFSEQYF. For the CDR3, the DNA is TGTGCCTGGAGTCGGGACAGGCGATTCTCCGAGCAGTACTTC.

The chain links TRBV19 to TRBJ1-6; TRBD1 is a possible D gene (6 bases). V was clipped by 3 bases and J by 7 bases, with 22 bases between them. Per germline, CDR1 LNHDA and CDR2 SQIVND (reference sequence). The CDR3 has 18 residues. The CDR3 is CASSIGGRGAAKNSPLHF. The CDR3 bases are TGTGCCAGTAGTATCGGGGGCCGGGGGGCAGCCAAAAATTCACCCCTCCACTTT. The whole variable domain, filled in from reference TRBV19 and TRBJ1-6, reads DGGITQSPKYLFRKEGQNVTLSCEQNLNHDAMYWYRQDPGQGLRLIYYSQIVNDFQKGDIAEGYSVSREKKESFPLTVTSAQKNPTAFYLCASSIGGRGAAKNSPLHFGNGTRLTVT.

This clonotype was counted at least ten times. The chain combines TRBV7-2 with TRBJ1-3, with no clear D. Trimming took 5 bases from V and 0 from J, leaving 11 bases between them. This CDR3 is 15 amino acids long. The germline CDR1 and CDR2 sequences are SGHTA and FQGNSA. The CDR3 region is CASSPGVGSGNTIYF. CDR3 coding DNA: TGTGCCAGCAGCCCCGGTGTGGGCTCTGGAAACACCATATATTTT. The variable domain in full, completed from reference TRBV7-2 and TRBJ1-3, reads GAGVSQSPSNKVTEKGKDVELRCDPISGHTALYWYRQSLGQGLEFLIYFQGNSAPDKSGLPSDRFSAERTGGSVSTLTIQRTQQEDSAVYLCASSPGVGSGNTIYFGEGSWLTVV.

To note about this clonotype: Relative to the germline gene, one junction end is altered; a read error may explain this. This sequence joins TRBV14 and TRBJ2-5; D possibly uses TRBD1 or TRBD2 (6 bases each). The CDR3 has 15 residues. CDR1 is SGHDN, CDR2 FVKESK, per germline. As DNA, the CDR3 is TGTGCCAGCAGCCAATTGGGGGCTGGACGGGAGACCCCGTACTTC. Translated: CASSQLGAGRETPYF.

This clonotype has a single count. V is TRBV12-3 or TRBV12-4 and J is TRBJ2-3; D gene ambiguous. V was pared by 0 bases and J by 6 bases, with 13 bases between. This CDR3 is built from 15 residues. The CDR3 spells CASSLAGFGRDTQYF. The CDR3 DNA follows: TGTGCCAGCAGTTTAGCCGGGTTTGGTAGGGATACGCAGTATTTT.

This clonotype was seen at least ten times. V gene TRBV12-3 or TRBV12-4 combines with J gene TRBJ1-6; D is unclear. V lost 3 bases and J 10 bases, leaving 10 bases between the germline ends. This CDR3 has 13 amino acids. The CDR3 sequence: CASSFLRESPLHF. The CDR3 DNA reads as TGTGCCAGCAGTTTTTTAAGGGAGTCACCCCTCCACTTT.

The CDR3 reads CASSVAPGQSSYEQYF. The CDR3, as DNA: TGTGCCAGCAGCGTAGCTCCGGGACAGTCATCCTACGAGCAGTACTTC. This chain joins TRBV9 and TRBJ2-7, with TRBD1 matching over 7 bases. The V gene end was trimmed by 0 bases and the J gene end by 1 base; junction bases not matched to a gene: 7. This CDR3 region has 16 residues. CDR1 is SGDLS, CDR2 YYNGEE, per germline.

This clonotype has at least ten counts. The junction and the germline gene differ at one end; a read error may be behind it. The chain is built from TRBV6-5 and TRBJ1-2; TRBD1 is a possible D gene (6 bases). Germline CDR1 MNHEY, CDR2 SVGAGI. The CDR3 runs 13 residues. The DNA of the CDR3 is TGTGCCAGCAGTCACTCGGGTCGGGGGCATTGCGACTTC. Residues: CASSHSGRGHCDF.

This clonotype came up many times. CDR3 in amino acids: CSAFPDPLAATRYF. CDR3 DNA sequence: TGCAGTGCTTTCCCAGACCCACTAGCGGCGACGAGGTACTTC. The chain joins TRBV20-1 to TRBJ2-7; 8 bases fit TRBD2. The CDR3 is 14 amino acids. The V gene end was trimmed by 5 bases and the J gene end by 12 bases; junction bases not matched to a gene: 18. CDR1 and CDR2 from the germline V gene are DFQATT and SNEGSKA (reference sequence).

This chain links TRBV20-1 with TRBJ1-5, with D hard to call. The germline gives CDR1 DFQATT, CDR2 SNEGSKA (reference sequence). Trimming pared 0 bases from V and 3 bases from J, leaving 15 bases between. CDR3 size: 16 residues. In DNA, the CDR3 is TGCAGTGCTAGAGAACGATGGACCGCTTACAATCAGCCCCAGCATTTT. As protein: CSARERWTAYNQPQHF.

In regard to this clonotype: This is likely a read error, given that the CDR3 carries no conserved phenylalanine or tryptophan at its end. The chain is built from TRBV25-1 and TRBJ1-3; D call uncertain. The CDR3 sequence is 15 residues long. Trimming removed 4 bases at V and 8 bases at J, with 18 bases between. CDR1 and CDR2 (germline): MGHDK, SYGVNS. The CDR3 bases are TGTGCCAGCAGTGCTAGAGATCCCTCGTGGGACACCATATATCTT. Translation: CASSARDPSWDTIYL.

In the case of this clonotype: This may stem from a read error, because a much larger clone lies one nucleotide away. The chain is built from TRBV3-1 and TRBJ2-7; D is unresolved. CDR3 length equals 14 residues. Looked up from germline, CDR1 is LGHDT and CDR2 is YNNKEL (reference sequence). With 3 bases removed from V and 9 bases from J, the gap between germline ends came to 18 bases. In nucleotides, the CDR3 is TGTGCCAGCAGCCAGGCCCCTAGGGTGGAAGGGCAGTACTTC. This translates into CASSQAPRVEGQYF.